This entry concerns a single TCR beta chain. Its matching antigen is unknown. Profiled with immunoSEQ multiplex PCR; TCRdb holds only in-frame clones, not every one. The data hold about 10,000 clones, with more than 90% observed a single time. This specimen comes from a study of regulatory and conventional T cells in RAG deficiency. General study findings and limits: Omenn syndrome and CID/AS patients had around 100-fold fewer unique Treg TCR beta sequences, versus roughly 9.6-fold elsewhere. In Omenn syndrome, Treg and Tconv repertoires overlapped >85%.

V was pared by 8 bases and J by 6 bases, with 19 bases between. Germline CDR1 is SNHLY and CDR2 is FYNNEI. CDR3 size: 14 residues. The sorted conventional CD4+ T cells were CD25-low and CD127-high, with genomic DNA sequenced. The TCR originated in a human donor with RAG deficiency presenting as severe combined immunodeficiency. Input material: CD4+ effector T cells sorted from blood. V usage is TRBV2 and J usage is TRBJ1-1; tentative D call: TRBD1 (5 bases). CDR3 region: CASSGTPSNAEAFF. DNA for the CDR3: TGTGCCAGCTCCGGGACCCCTAGTAACGCTGAAGCTTTCTTT.